This T cell receptor beta chain derives from a study of regulatory T cells in long-lasting Graves disease. Notes on the study in general: Persistent disease samples used TRBV28, TRBJ1-2 and TRBJ2-5 preferentially.

This clonotype was seen at least ten times. Its antigen remains unknown. Stated time point: newly diagnosed GD, antithyroid drugs for less than 3 months. Construction of the TCR library relied on RNA isolated from PBMCs. It was by American Thyroid Association guidelines that Graves' disease was diagnosed. Library construction for TCR beta used iRepertoire HTBI primers and Arm-PCR of CDR3 regions. One entry per CDR3 protein, called by TCRdb with MiXCR from the multiplex PCR reads. The sample has about 450,000 distinct CDR3 sequences; roughly 15% are singletons. With V trimmed by 8 bases and J by 9 bases, 2 bases remained unmatched. CDR1 MDHEN and CDR2 SYDVKM come from the germline V gene. This CDR3 spans 12 amino acids. The same data also contributed to another study, on T cells in Graves' hyperthyroidism and ophthalmopathy. According to that study: From stable hyperthyroidism, ophthalmopathy was set apart by a 13 V-J model.

This clonotype was sampled from a woman aged 25 to 39 with Graves disease. The chain recombines TRBV28 with TRBJ2-4; 12 bases map to TRBD1. The starting material was peripheral blood mononuclear cells (PBMCs), obtained at new diagnosis, from a patient treated with antithyroid drugs. The CDR3 region is CASGGQGAIQYF. CDR3 in DNA: TGTGCCAGCGGGGGACAGGGGGCCATTCAGTACTTC.